The 26 T cell receptor beta chains below were found in one sample sequenced in a study of low-dose radiotherapy and immunotherapy resistance in tumors (dated by TCRdb to 2022 to 2024). The sequencer was an Illumina HiSeq 2500. Superscript III and a set of TRAV- and TRBV-specific primers were used to synthesize first-strand cDNA, so that both TCRalpha and TCRbeta chains were covered. TCRs were amplified with Phusion for roughly 20 PCR cycles using a constant-region primer together with the adapter attached to the V primers. TCRdb handled the public reads itself, with Q25 trimming in fastp and clone calling in MiXCR, and kept productive beta chains. Entries are consolidated by CDR3 protein sequence, retaining the most common genes and DNA. The sample table contains some 94,000 distinct CDR3 sequences; only one count was recorded for approximately 22% of them. 13% of the sample is taken by the ten largest.

The sample's time point label, in plain terms: after trial treatment. This specimen's treatment or condition label, interpreted: LDRT plus nivolumab, ipilimumab, low-dose cyclophosphamide and aspirin (RACIN trial). The material sequenced was PBMCs, taken after low-dose radiotherapy plus immunotherapy. The source of these receptors is a female donor with ovarian cancer.

Many counts were recorded for this clonotype. This chain joins TRBV10-3 and TRBJ2-1; no clear D. The CDR3 covers 11 residues. Germline assignment: CDR1 ENHRY and CDR2 SYGVKD. The V end lost 0 bases, the J end lost 8 bases, and 2 bases lay between the germline ends. The CDR3 loop is CAISESHEQFF. For the CDR3, the DNA is TGTGCCATCAGTGAGTCGCATGAGCAGTTCTTC.

This clonotype was seen repeatedly, ten times or more. The chain carries TRBV5-1 and TRBJ2-3, with no clear D. The germline V and J ends were trimmed by 2 bases and 4 bases, with 8 bases remaining between them. The CDR3 length is 13 residues. Looked up from germline, CDR1 is SGHRS and CDR2 is YFSETQ. CDR3 DNA: TGCGCCAGCAGCTTCGGAATAGCAGATACGCAGTATTTT. The encoded protein is CASSFGIADTQYF.

This clonotype has a count of ten or more. The chain couples TRBV5-1 to TRBJ2-3; tentative D call: TRBD2 (5 bases). Trimming left V 9 bases short and J 2 bases short, with 16 bases between. The V gene's germline CDR1 is SGHRS and CDR2 YFSETQ. This CDR3 has 14 amino acids. The CDR3 DNA follows: TGCGCCACCGGGAAAGGACGGGCCACAGATACGCAGTATTTT. Translation: CATGKGRATDTQYF. Together with reference TRBV5-1 and TRBJ2-3, the CDR3 gives the full variable domain: KAGVTQTPRYLIKTRGQQVTLSCSPISGHRSVSWYQQTPGQGLQFLFEYFSETQRNKGNFPGRFSGRQFSNSRSEMNVSTLELGDSALYLCATGKGRATDTQYFGPGTRLTVL.

Points on this clonotype: This likely came from a read error, as a far larger clone is one base away. The chain uses TRBV6-1 and TRBJ1-1; TRBD1 aligns across 7 bases. The junction had 12 bases not matched to a gene; V was cut back by 5 bases and J by 0 bases. CDR1 MNHNS and CDR2 SASEGT come from the germline V gene. The CDR3 covers 17 residues. The DNA of the CDR3 is TGTGCCAGCAGTCACGTTCCAGGGGGACCTATGAACACTGAAGCTTTCTTT. It is translated as CASSHVPGGPMNTEAFF.

This clonotype was detected ten times or more. The rearrangement links TRBV20-1 to TRBJ2-7; 9 bases align to TRBD2. Germline CDR1 DFQATT, CDR2 SNEGSKA (reference sequence). This CDR3 is built from 15 residues. J was trimmed by 6 bases and V by 0 bases; bases with no gene match: 9. The CDR3: CSARDYRGGAREQYF. CDR3 coding DNA: TGCAGTGCTAGAGATTATCGCGGGGGGGCTCGCGAGCAGTACTTC.

This clonotype was recorded many times. The V call is TRBV6-2 or TRBV6-3, the J call TRBJ2-1, with 13 bases lining up with TRBD2. Germline loops: CDR1 MNHEY, CDR2 SVGEGT. Trimming at V came to 4 bases and at J to 8 bases, leaving 8 bases not matched to a gene. The CDR3 covers 16 residues. The CDR3: CASSFSGTSGDHEQFF. In DNA form, the CDR3 reads TGTGCCAGCAGTTTCTCCGGGACTAGCGGGGACCATGAGCAGTTCTTC.

The V gene is TRBV5-1, the J gene TRBJ2-5; D unresolved. CDR1 SGHRS and CDR2 YFSETQ come from the germline V gene. The V gene lost 1 base and the J gene lost 2 bases, with 12 bases spanning the gap. The CDR3 consists of 15 residues. The DNA for the CDR3 is TGCGCCAGCAGCTTGTCGCTAGAAGAACAAGAGACCCAGTACTTC. Translating gives CASSLSLEEQETQYF.

This clonotype was observed at least ten times. V is TRBV6-6 and J is TRBJ1-3, with a weak D call TRBD1 (6 bases). The CDR3 totals 15 residues. The germline V and J ends were trimmed by 2 bases and 4 bases, with 12 bases remaining between them. CDR1 and CDR2 (germline): MNHNY, SVGAGI (reference sequence). CDR3 coding DNA: TGTGCCAGCAGTTACAACCCGGGGGGCGGAAACACCATATATTTT. As protein: CASSYNPGGGNTIYF.

Many counts were recorded for this clonotype. V is TRBV28 and J is TRBJ2-1; tentative D call: TRBD2 (6 bases). V was cut by 5 bases and J by 8 bases, with 22 bases left in between. The CDR3 spans 16 residues. In germline, CDR1 is MDHEN, CDR2 SYDVKM. DNA for the CDR3: TGTGCCAGCAGTCCTTTTAGCGCAGCGGGCTGGGATGAGCAGTTCTTC. This translates into CASSPFSAAGWDEQFF.

In this sample, this clonotype turned up many times. J is TRBJ1-5 and V is TRBV3-1, with unresolved D. Trimming took 3 bases from V and 6 from J, leaving 12 bases between them. The CDR3 covers 14 residues. The germline V gene has CDR1 LGHDT and CDR2 YNNKEL (reference sequence). CDR3 DNA sequence: TGTGCCAGCAGCCAGAGCGCCGGTTTTCAGCCCCAGCATTTT. This gives the protein CASSQSAGFQPQHF.

In regard to this clonotype: A junction end diverges from the germline sequence, so it may reflect a read error. The chain employs TRBV7-2 and TRBJ2-3; 12 positions agree with TRBD2. The CDR3 is 15 amino acids. Germline CDR1 and CDR2: SGHTA and FQGNSA. The CDR3 loop is CASGVTSGGADTRYF. The DNA of the CDR3 is TGTGCCAGCGGCGTGACTAGCGGGGGAGCAGATACGCGGTATTTT.

This clonotype has a handful of counts. The chain uses TRBV5-8 and TRBJ1-1; D not certain. This CDR3 spans 16 amino acids. V lost 1 base to trimming and J lost 2 bases, with 15 bases between them. CDR1 SGHTS and CDR2 YDEGEE come from the germline V gene. The CDR3 loop reads CASSLISLGFNTEAFF. The CDR3 nucleotides read TGTGCCAGCAGCTTGATCTCCCTAGGATTCAACACTGAAGCTTTCTTT.

This clonotype was counted many times. The rearrangement uses TRBV12-3 or TRBV12-4 and TRBJ1-6; D not certain. Trimming removed 3 bases at V and 14 bases at J, with 14 bases between. The CDR3 is 13 amino acids. CDR3 sequence (DNA): TGTGCCAGCAGTTTGAACGAGTCCCCCACCCTCCACTTT. It yields the protein CASSLNESPTLHF.

This clonotype was seen a few times. V is TRBV4-3 and J is TRBJ2-1, with no clear D. The CDR3 has 15 residues. V was pared by 0 bases and J by 1 base, with 7 bases between. Germline V gene lookup returns CDR1 LGHNA and CDR2 YSLEER. The chain's CDR3 is CASSQDPRSYNEQFF. CDR3 nucleotide sequence: TGCGCCAGCAGCCAAGATCCTCGATCCTACAATGAGCAGTTCTTC.

This clonotype was seen ten or more times. This chain uses TRBV20-1 with TRBJ1-4; 7 bases agree with TRBD1. The J segment lost 5 bases and the V segment lost 3 bases, leaving 9 bases of the junction unmatched. Germline V lookup: CDR1 DFQATT, CDR2 SNEGSKA (reference sequence). This CDR3 region has 15 residues. CDR3 nucleotide sequence: TGCAGTGCTAGGTCCGGGACAGTGTACAATGAAAAACTGTTTTTT. This encodes CSARSGTVYNEKLFF.

About this clonotype: This is likely an artifact of a read error, given a far larger clone one base away. The chain joins TRBV13 to TRBJ2-3; no clear D. Trimming left V 3 bases short and J 5 bases short, with 12 bases between. Germline V gene lookup returns CDR1 PRHDT and CDR2 FYEKMQ (reference sequence). The CDR3 totals 14 residues. CDR3 bases: TGTGCCAGCAGCTTGGATTCAGGCCAAGATACGCAGTATTTT. This codes for CASSLDSGQDTQYF.

This clonotype was picked up many times. The rearrangement links TRBV24-1 to TRBJ2-1, with D perhaps being TRBD1 or TRBD2 (7 bases each). Germline CDR1 reads KGHDR; CDR2 reads SFDVKD. Trimming left V 9 bases short and J 10 bases short, with 15 bases between. This CDR3 region has 12 residues. CDR3 in DNA: TGTGCCACCGCGGCCAGGGGGGGAGAGCAGTTCTTC. Its protein is CATAARGGEQFF.

The table lists this clonotype with many counts. The chain combines TRBV6-2 or TRBV6-3 with TRBJ1-1, with D possibly being TRBD1 (6 bases). CDR1 MNHEY and CDR2 SVGEGT come from the germline V gene. This CDR3 spans 14 amino acids. Trimming removed 5 bases from V and 0 bases from J, with 10 bases in between. The DNA of the CDR3 is TGTGCCAGCAGTCTGGACAGATTGAACACTGAAGCTTTCTTT. Amino acids: CASSLDRLNTEAFF.

This clonotype was observed many times. The chain links TRBV3-1 to TRBJ2-2; tentative D call: TRBD1 (6 bases). Trimming removed 5 bases from V and 7 bases from J, with 14 bases in between. Germline CDR1 LGHDT, CDR2 YNNKEL (reference sequence). The CDR3 sequence is 14 residues long. CDR3 sequence (DNA): TGTGCCAGCAGCGGGCCAGGGGCAAGCGGGGAGCTGTTTTTT. Its protein product is CASSGPGASGELFF.

This clonotype occurred many times. This chain links TRBV10-3 with TRBJ2-1; a possible D gene is TRBD1 (6 bases). The V and J ends lost 0 bases and 0 bases respectively, with 12 bases between them. Germline lookup yields CDR1 ENHRY and CDR2 SYGVKD. The CDR3 extends over 17 amino acids. CDR3 protein: CAISESQGTNSYNEQFF. CDR3 coding DNA: TGTGCCATCAGTGAGTCGCAGGGGACAAACTCCTACAATGAGCAGTTCTTC.

As DNA, the CDR3 is TGTGCCACCAGTGATACCTATGGACAGGGGTCCAACGTCCTGACTTTC. Translating it yields CATSDTYGQGSNVLTF. The rearrangement joins TRBV24-1 to TRBJ2-6, with 9 bases fitting TRBD1. The germline V gene encodes CDR1 KGHDR and CDR2 SFDVKD. With 3 bases clipped from V and 8 bases from J, the junction kept 7 bases outside the gene matches. CDR3 length equals 16 residues.

This clonotype has at least ten counts. The chain combines TRBV6-2 or TRBV6-3 with TRBJ2-5; D gene unclear. The CDR3 covers 12 residues. Trimming shortened V by 6 bases and J by 1 base, and 6 bases separated the two germline ends. Germline loops: CDR1 MNHEY, CDR2 SVGEGT. The CDR3 sequence: CASSRSQETQYF. The CDR3 DNA reads as TGTGCCAGCAGCCGGAGCCAAGAGACCCAGTACTTC.

Many counts were recorded for this clonotype. The V and J genes are TRBV3-1 and TRBJ2-4; TRBD1 matches at 10 bases. The V gene's germline CDR1 is LGHDT and CDR2 YNNKEL (reference sequence). The CDR3 sequence is 20 residues long. Trimming took 1 base from V and 1 from J; bases not matched to a gene: 13. In nucleotides, the CDR3 is TGTGCCAGCAGCCAAGGAGGGGGACAGGGGCGAACCTGGGCCAAAAACATTCAGTACTTC. This sequence encodes CASSQGGGQGRTWAKNIQYF.

About this clonotype itself: This likely stems from a read error, as it lies one base from a far larger clone. V usage is TRBV5-3 and J usage is TRBJ2-1; 7 bases match TRBD2. TRBV5-3 is an open reading frame, and its role is uncertain. CDR3 length equals 16 residues. In DNA form, the CDR3 reads TGTGCCAGCAGCTTCTTATCTTTGCGGGAGAGCTACGAGCAGTTCTTC. As protein: CASSFLSLRESYEQFF.

Note on this clonotype: A far larger clone is one nucleotide away, so this likely arose from a read error. The rearrangement links TRBV5-6 to TRBJ2-5, with D tentatively TRBD2 (5 bases). The germline CDR1 and CDR2 sequences are SGHDT and YYEEEE. The CDR3 has 13 amino acids. The CDR3 coding sequence is TGTGCCGGCAGCGGCCAGCCTCAAGAGACCCAGTACTTC. Translation: CAGSGQPQETQYF.

As for this clonotype: With only one base between it and a far larger clone, this is likely a read error. The CDR3 protein is CVSTFDRPYEQYF. Here the CDR3 DNA reads TGTGTCAGCACCTTCGACAGACCTTACGAGCAGTACTTC. The chain joins TRBV6-6 to TRBJ2-7; the D gene is possibly TRBD1 (5 bases). Germline CDR1 and CDR2: MNHNY and SVGAGI (reference sequence). CDR3 size: 13 residues.